The rows below give T cell receptor beta chains drawn from one sample of a study of cytomegalovirus exposure and HLA in healthy donors. The method was immunoSEQ multiplex PCR; TCRdb's version includes in-frame clones alone and lacks a portion of them. The table includes about 120,000 clones, 81% detected once. The sample was PBMCs. Receptor source: a man younger than 30 in good health and CMV-seropositive. CDR3s include the opening cysteine and the closing phenylalanine or tryptophan. The D gene is left open where the match is weak.

TRBJ1-1 | . | TRBV25-1 | TGTGCCAGCAGTGCAAATAACATCAACACTGAAGCTTTCTTT | CASSANNINTEAFF
TRBJ2-2 | TRBD1 | TRBV19 | TGTGCCAGTCGGGACAGGGGCAACACCGGGGAGCTGTTTTTT | CASRDRGNTGELFF
TRBJ2-5 | TRBD2 | TRBV28 | TGTGCCAGCAGCCTAGGGGGGCGGGGGGGCCGCCAAGAGACCCAGTACTTC | CASSLGGRGGRQETQYF
TRBJ1-3 | TRBD1 | TRBV7-2 | TGTGCCAGCAGCCTTGACAGGGGTCCTGGAAACACCATATATTTT | CASSLDRGPGNTIYF
TRBJ1-5 | . | TRBV12-2 | TGTGCAAACTCCAGGGACACAGACTATCAGCCCCAGCATTTT | CANSRDTDYQPQHF
TRBJ2-1 | . | TRBV27 | TGTGCCAGCAGTTTAGCGGGACCCTACAATGAGCAGTTCTTC | CASSLAGPYNEQFF
TRBJ1-1 | TRBD1 | TRBV2 | TGTGCCAGCAGTATCGACAGGGGAAGCGACACTGAAGCTTTCTTT | CASSIDRGSDTEAFF
TRBJ2-3 | TRBD1 | TRBV6-5 | TGTGCCAGCAGTGACAGGGGGCGCGTAGATACGCAGTATTTT | CASSDRGRVDTQYF
TRBJ2-3 | TRBD1 | TRBV9 | TGTGCCAGCAGCGTAGGGACAGGGGGCGCAGATACGCAGTATTTT | CASSVGTGGADTQYF
TRBJ2-3 | . | TRBV5-1 | TGCGCCAGCAGCTTGGCCCCGCTGGCGGGGTCTAGCACAGATACGCAGTATTTT | CASSLAPLAGSSTDTQYF
TRBJ2-7 | . | TRBV2 | TGTGCCAGCATAGGGGGTGGGAGTTACGAGCAGTACTTC | CASIGGGSYEQYF
TRBJ1-6 | TRBD1 | TRBV7-2 | TGTGCCAGCAGCATAGACAGGGCTTTTGGGAGTTCACCCCTCCACTTT | CASSIDRAFGSSPLHF
TRBJ1-2 | TRBD1 | TRBV6-5 | TGTGCCAGCCGGACAGGGGGTCTTGGCTACACCTTC | CASRTGGLGYTF